These 29 T cell receptor beta chains originate from one sample sequenced in a study of T cell responses to AZD1222 COVID-19 vaccine. Here immunoSEQ multiplex PCR was the method, and the copy in TCRdb shows in-frame clones only, minus some. The sample holds 90,000 to 110,000 clones, 89% seen once. Here the sequenced sample was peripheral blood, taken 28 days after the second AZD1222 dose. The receptors here all came from an adult who received the AZD1222 COVID-19 vaccine.

About this clone: The identical CDR3 is also encoded by other nucleotide sequences in the sample. The J gene is TRBJ2-7, the V gene TRBV18, with D uncertain. Trimming took off 2 bases at V and 0 bases at J, with 2 bases between the two ends. There are 12 residues in the CDR3. Germline V gives CDR1 KGHSH, CDR2 LQKENI. The CDR3 protein is CASSPSSYEQYF. The CDR3 DNA is TGTGCCAGCTCACCAAGCTCCTACGAGCAGTACTTC.

This chain joins TRBV29-1 and TRBJ2-1; the D is unclear. CDR1 is SQVTM, CDR2 ANQGSEA, per germline. The V gene lost 6 bases and the J gene lost 5 bases, with 11 bases spanning the gap. The CDR3 is 12 amino acids. CDR3 nucleotide sequence: TGCAGCGTCCGGGTATACGACAATGAGCAGTTCTTC. Translation gives CSVRVYDNEQFF.

The J gene is TRBJ2-7, the V gene TRBV11-2; no firm D call. This CDR3 contains 14 residues. The germline V gene encodes CDR1 SGHAT and CDR2 FQNNGV. Between the trimmed V and J ends, which lost 1 base and 0 bases, there was a span of 7 bases. The CDR3 reads CASSLGRASYEQYF. In nucleotides, the CDR3 is TGTGCCAGCAGCTTAGGACGCGCCTCCTACGAGCAGTACTTC.

The chain recombines TRBV5-4 with TRBJ2-5, with 7 bases fitting TRBD1. With V trimmed by 4 bases and J by 3 bases, 3 bases remained unmatched. This CDR3 contains 13 residues. Per germline, CDR1 SGHNT and CDR2 YYREEE (reference sequence). Written as DNA, the CDR3 is TGTGCCAGCAGCCCCCAGGGGGAAGAGACCCAGTACTTC. This encodes CASSPQGEETQYF.

The chain is built from TRBV7-2 and TRBJ2-1, with 8 bases matching TRBD2. The CDR3 contains 18 residues. CDR1 is SGHTA and CDR2 is FQGNSA in the germline V gene. The ends lost 1 base at V and 0 bases at J; junction bases unmatched: 8. In DNA, the CDR3 is TGTGCCAGCAGCTTAGAGGCTAGCGGGTTGAGCTCCTACAATGAGCAGTTCTTC. It codes for CASSLEASGLSSYNEQFF.

The chain combines TRBV5-4 with TRBJ1-1; D is unresolved. V was pared by 4 bases and J by 1 base, with 14 bases between. Germline lookup yields CDR1 SGHNT and CDR2 YYREEE (reference sequence). The CDR3 has 15 residues. CDR3 sequence reads: CASSPSGAENTEAFF. DNA of the CDR3: TGTGCCAGCAGCCCCTCGGGAGCCGAGAACACTGAAGCTTTCTTT. The full variable domain, completed using reference TRBV5-4 and TRBJ1-1, is ETGVTQSPTHLIKTRGQQVTLRCSSQSGHNTVSWYQQALGQGPQFIFQYYREEENGRGNFPPRFSGLQFPNYSSELNVNALELDDSALYLCASSPSGAENTEAFFGQGTRLTVV.

This chain links TRBV7-3 with TRBJ2-7, with D hard to call. The CDR3 has 14 amino acids. Germline CDR1 and CDR2: SGHTA and FQGTGA. V was cut by 5 bases and J by 2 bases, with 13 bases left in between. The DNA of the CDR3 is TGTGCCAGCAGCCCAAGCGAATCGGCCTACGAGCAGTACTTC. Translation gives CASSPSESAYEQYF.

V is TRBV28 and J is TRBJ2-7; 9 nucleotides line up with TRBD1. J lost 3 bases, V lost 2 bases, and 5 bases had no gene match. In germline, CDR1 is MDHEN, CDR2 SYDVKM. The CDR3 runs to 15 residues. The CDR3 DNA is TGTGCCAGCAGTTTACCCGGACAGGGGTACTACGAGCAGTACTTC. It translates to CASSLPGQGYYEQYF.

V and J are TRBV18 and TRBJ1-5, with D maybe TRBD1 (5 bases). Germline V gives CDR1 KGHSH, CDR2 LQKENI. The CDR3 covers 18 residues. Trimming removed 6 bases at V and 5 bases at J, with 26 bases between. CDR3 DNA sequence: TGTGCCAGCTCCCCCGACCGCACAGGCGGAAACCATTATCAGCCCCAGCATTTT. Protein: CASSPDRTGGNHYQPQHF. The variable domain in full, with the rest retrieved from reference TRBV18 and TRBJ1-5, is NAGVMQNPRHLVRRRGQEARLRCSPMKGHSHVYWYRQLPEEGLKFMVYLQKENIIDESGMPKERFSAEFPKEGPSILRIQQVVRGDSAAYFCASSPDRTGGNHYQPQHFGDGTRLSIL.

The sample holds a few counts of this clone. This chain connects TRBV7-9 to TRBJ2-1; D is ambiguous. The V gene's germline CDR1 is SEHNR and CDR2 FQNEAQ (reference sequence). Trimming took off 5 bases at V and 6 bases at J, with 17 bases between the two ends. This CDR3 has 15 residues. CDR3 region: CASSPKRRIGNEQFF. Here the CDR3 DNA reads TGTGCCAGCAGCCCCAAACGGCGGATCGGCAATGAGCAGTTCTTC.

The chain employs TRBV7-8 and TRBJ1-3, with D perhaps TRBD1 (5 bases). This CDR3 comprises 16 residues. The V end lost 5 bases, the J end lost 0 bases, and 14 bases lay between the germline ends. In germline, CDR1 is SGHVS, CDR2 FQNEAQ. The CDR3 sequence is CASSRGRVISGNTIYF. CDR3 sequence (DNA): TGTGCCAGCAGCAGGGGACGGGTTATCTCTGGAAACACCATATATTTT.

The V gene is TRBV28, the J gene TRBJ1-6, with D unclear. V lost 2 bases and J 0 bases, leaving 8 bases between the germline ends. The CDR3 totals 16 residues. Germline V gene lookup returns CDR1 MDHEN and CDR2 SYDVKM. The CDR3 region is CASSLTRASYNSPLHF. As DNA, the CDR3 is TGTGCCAGCAGTTTAACGCGCGCCTCCTATAATTCACCCCTCCACTTT.

Written as DNA, the CDR3 is TGTGCCAGCAGCTGGACAGGGTGGAATGAGCAGTTCTTC. Amino acids: CASSWTGWNEQFF. The rearrangement joins TRBV5-6 to TRBJ2-1; 8 positions match TRBD1. In germline, CDR1 is SGHDT, CDR2 YYEEEE. This CDR3 is built from 13 residues. The trim removed 3 bases at V and 7 bases at J, leaving 3 bases unmatched.

This chain joins TRBV28 and TRBJ2-7; D is perhaps TRBD1 (5 bases). The CDR3 runs to 12 residues. Germline CDR1 and CDR2: MDHEN and SYDVKM. Between the trimmed V and J ends, which lost 3 bases and 7 bases, there was a span of 10 bases. In DNA, the CDR3 is TGTGCCAGCAGTTTCTCAGGGTGGGAGCAGTACTTC. As protein: CASSFSGWEQYF.

This sequence joins TRBV5-5 and TRBJ2-2, with TRBD2 matching over 7 bases. The CDR3 loop spans 14 amino acids. V shed 1 base, J shed 4 bases, and the junction held 1 base outside the gene matches. The germline V gene encodes CDR1 SGHKS and CDR2 YYEKEE (reference sequence). The chain's CDR3 is CASSLIAGTGELFF. The CDR3 DNA reads as TGTGCCAGCAGCTTGATAGCGGGCACCGGGGAGCTGTTTTTT.

The rearrangement uses TRBV6-5 and TRBJ1-1, with D uncertain. CDR1 is MNHEY and CDR2 is SVGAGI in the germline V gene. The CDR3 runs to 14 residues. The V and J ends lost 2 bases and 1 base respectively, with 8 bases between them. CDR3 residues: CASSYEAGNTEAFF. The DNA for the CDR3 is TGTGCCAGCAGTTACGAGGCCGGGAACACTGAAGCTTTCTTT.

This clone has only one observation. The rearrangement joins TRBV4-3 to TRBJ1-5; the D gene is possibly TRBD1 (6 bases). The germline gives CDR1 LGHNA, CDR2 YSLEER. V lost 4 bases, J lost 3 bases, and 16 bases lay in between. This CDR3 has 16 residues. CDR3 nucleotide sequence: TGCGCCAGCAGCCCGCTACCCGGACAGATCAATCAGCCCCAGCATTTT. This codes for CASSPLPGQINQPQHF.

The CDR3 reads CASSGTGGLWSNQPQHF. CDR3 nucleotides: TGTGCCAGCAGTGGGACAGGGGGCCTTTGGAGCAATCAGCCCCAGCATTTT. The chain carries TRBV6-2 or TRBV6-3 and TRBJ1-5; 12 positions match TRBD1. V dropped 5 bases and J dropped 1; count of bases not matched to a gene: 6. Germline V gene sequence: CDR1 MNHEY, CDR2 SVGEGT. CDR3 length: 17 residues.

This clone was seen a handful of times. For the CDR3, the DNA is TGTGCCAGCAGTTCCCTCTTCGGCCCCCTCGGGTCACCCCTCCACTTT. It encodes CASSSLFGPLGSPLHF. This chain connects TRBV6-5 to TRBJ1-6, with unresolved D. Trimming took 4 bases from V and 10 from J, leaving 20 bases between them. The V gene's germline CDR1 is MNHEY and CDR2 SVGAGI. This CDR3 is built from 16 residues.

This chain joins TRBV6-5 and TRBJ1-1, with D tentatively TRBD1 (6 bases). V lost 4 bases and J 6 bases, leaving 18 bases between the germline ends. Germline CDR1 and CDR2: MNHEY and SVGAGI. The CDR3 sequence is 15 residues long. In DNA form, the CDR3 reads TGTGCCAGCAGTTCAACCAGGGGCTGGGGCTCTGAAGCTTTCTTT. It codes for CASSSTRGWGSEAFF.

The genes are TRBV20-1 and TRBJ2-1; TRBD2 matches at 12 bases. CDR1 is DFQATT, CDR2 SNEGSKA, per germline (reference sequence). V gave up 3 bases and J gave up 0 bases; unmatched junction bases: 12. This CDR3 is built from 19 residues. CDR3 sequence (DNA): TGCAGTGCTAGTGCCTATACTAGCGGGAGGAGAAGCTCCTACAATGAGCAGTTCTTC. This translates into CSASAYTSGRRSSYNEQFF.

This clone appeared a single time. V usage is TRBV5-1 and J usage is TRBJ2-1, with TRBD2 as a possible D gene (5 bases). Trimming removed 4 bases from V and 7 bases from J, with 21 bases in between. Per germline, CDR1 SGHRS and CDR2 YFSETQ. The CDR3 totals 16 residues. CDR3 loop: CASSGSLGSNTNEQFF. The CDR3 DNA is TGCGCCAGCAGCGGGTCCCTGGGGAGTAATACGAATGAGCAGTTCTTC.

The rearrangement joins TRBV25-1 to TRBJ2-3, with D maybe TRBD1 (6 bases). The CDR3 loop spans 16 amino acids. With 2 bases removed from V and 2 bases from J, the gap between germline ends came to 14 bases. Germline V lookup: CDR1 MGHDK, CDR2 SYGVNS. CDR3 nucleotides: TGTGCCAGCAGTGAAATAGGCAGGGGAGACACAGATACGCAGTATTTT. Translated, it gives CASSEIGRGDTDTQYF. Based on the CDR3 plus reference TRBV25-1 and TRBJ2-3, the full variable domain is EADIYQTPRYLVIGTGKKITLECSQTMGHDKMYWYQQDPGMELHLIHYSYGVNSTEKGDLSSESTVSRIRTEHFPLTLESARPSHTSQYLCASSEIGRGDTDTQYFGPGTRLTVL.

The CDR3 here is CASSDSRGASHYNEQFF. CDR3 sequence (DNA): TGCGCCAGCAGTGATTCCCGTGGTGCTAGCCATTACAATGAGCAGTTCTTC. The genes are TRBV10-1 and TRBJ2-1; D might be TRBD2 (5 bases). CDR1 and CDR2 (germline): WNHNN, SYGVQD (reference sequence). V shed 3 bases and J shed 4 bases, with 19 bases lying between them. CDR3 length: 17 residues.

The chain has TRBV7-9 and TRBJ2-7; D is ambiguous. V was clipped by 5 bases and J by 6 bases, with 8 bases between them. The CDR3 is 11 amino acids. The germline gives CDR1 SEHNR, CDR2 FQNEAQ (reference sequence). This CDR3 reads CASSPVGEQYF. CDR3 DNA: TGTGCCAGCAGCCCGGTGGGCGAGCAGTACTTC.

The chain uses TRBV27 and TRBJ2-6; 10 bases match TRBD2. Germline lookup yields CDR1 MNHEY and CDR2 SMNVEV (reference sequence). The CDR3 extends over 16 amino acids. Trimming cost V 6 bases and J 4 bases; bases outside gene matches: 6. CDR3 sequence: CASRPSGRGGANVLTF. The DNA for the CDR3 is TGTGCCAGCAGGCCCAGCGGGAGGGGGGGGGCCAACGTCCTGACTTTC. Full variable domain (rest looked up from reference TRBV27 and TRBJ2-6): EAQVTQNPRYLITVTGKKLTVTCSQNMNHEYMSWYRQDPGLGLRQIYYSMNVEVTDKGDVPEGYKVSRKEKRNFPLILESPSPNQTSLYFCASRPSGRGGANVLTFGAGSRLTVL.

This sequence joins TRBV6-2 or TRBV6-3 and TRBJ1-1, with D possibly TRBD1 on 5 matching bases. V lost 1 base and J lost 1, with 22 bases in between. The CDR3 length is 19 residues. The germline CDR1 and CDR2 sequences are MNHEY and SVGEGT. The CDR3 is CASSYFLSFGGSENTEAFF. In DNA form, the CDR3 reads TGTGCCAGCAGTTACTTCCTTTCGTTCGGGGGGAGTGAGAACACTGAAGCTTTCTTT.

J is TRBJ1-3 and V is TRBV6-5, with D unclear. The CDR3 has 15 amino acids. Deletions cut 5 bases from V and 4 bases from J, with 15 bases between. Germline V gene lookup returns CDR1 MNHEY and CDR2 SVGAGI. The CDR3 spells CASSPDYSSGNTIYF. DNA for the CDR3: TGTGCCAGCAGTCCCGATTACAGCTCCGGAAACACCATATATTTT.

The CDR3 DNA sequence: TGCGCCAGGACAATGAACACTGAAGCTTTCTTT. It specifies CARTMNTEAFF. The V gene is TRBV5-1, the J gene TRBJ1-1; D remains unclear. The CDR3 consists of 11 residues. CDR1 and CDR2 from the germline V gene are SGHRS and YFSETQ. V shed 8 bases and J shed 0 bases, with 5 bases lying between them.